A selection of T cell receptor beta chains follows, all from one sample in a study of T cells after somatic rescue of genetic block. The method was immunoSEQ multiplex PCR; TCRdb's version includes in-frame clones alone and lacks a portion of them. The sample contains 70,000 or so clones, around 92% of which appear only once. The sequenced sample was peripheral blood mononuclear cells (PBMCs). The source of these receptors is a man aged 35 to 55. Both conserved end residues are part of each CDR3. D genes are given only for firm matches. A row's size may be missing; if present it is once, few, many or a size class.

d_gene,v_gene,j_gene,abundance,CDR3nt,CDR3aa
NA,TRBV6-5,TRBJ1-6,few,TGTGCCAGCGGAAGAGGGAAGGCTAATAATTCACCCCTCCACTTT,CASGRGKANNSPLHF
NA,TRBV18,TRBJ1-1,NA,TGTGCCAGCTCACCACCCGTATTACTAGGAGGAACTGAAGCTTTCTTT,CASSPPVLLGGTEAFF
NA,TRBV11-2,TRBJ1-3,NA,TGTGCCAGCAGCTTAAGGGGGGCCTCAGATGGAAACACCATATATTTT,CASSLRGASDGNTIYF
NA,TRBV7-9,TRBJ2-4,once,TGTGCCAGCAGCTCCCATCAGGGGACACCGACTCCGGCCAAAAACATTCAGTACTTC,CASSSHQGTPTPAKNIQYF
NA,TRBV6-5,TRBJ2-7,NA,TGTGCCAGCCTCCCGAGTCGGGGATCCCCCGAGCAGTACTTC,CASLPSRGSPEQYF
NA,TRBV9,TRBJ1-5,once,TGTGCCAGCAAAAGCCGGGAGGGTCGGCCCCAGCATTTT,CASKSREGRPQHF
NA,TRBV9,TRBJ2-3,NA,TGTGCCAGCAGCGTAGGAGACTGGGGAGCGGGTAGCACAGATACGCAGTATTTT,CASSVGDWGAGSTDTQYF
NA,TRBV18,TRBJ2-3,NA,TGTGCCAGCTCACCCTACTCGACAGGTGGGAGCACAGATACGCAGTATTTT,CASSPYSTGGSTDTQYF
NA,TRBV2,TRBJ1-5,NA,TGTGCCAGCAGTGAAGTGAGGAATCAGCCCCAGCATTTT,CASSEVRNQPQHF
NA,TRBV6-5,TRBJ1-5,NA,TGTGCCAGCAGTTACGCCACCAATCAGCCCCAGCATTTT,CASSYATNQPQHF
NA,TRBV19,TRBJ1-1,NA,TGTGCCAGTACAGGGAACACTGAAGCTTTCTTT,CASTGNTEAFF
TRBD2,TRBV7-3,TRBJ2-1,NA,TGTGCCAGCAGCTTAACCCGGACTAGCGGGGGGCACAATGAGCAGTTCTTC,CASSLTRTSGGHNEQFF
NA,TRBV5-1,TRBJ2-7,NA,TGCGCCAGCAGCGGGGGAACTTTCTACGAGCAGTACTTC,CASSGGTFYEQYF
TRBD1,TRBV2,TRBJ1-1,few,TGTGCCAGCAGTGCTCAGGGGGGCACTGAAGCTTTCTTT,CASSAQGGTEAFF